The 19 T cell receptor beta chains below were found in one sample sequenced in a study of blood T cells in healthy people across ages. A second roughly 6 to 11 cycle PCR used barcoded and J-beta primers. TCRdb reprocessed the 5' RACE reads via MiXCR and lists one record per CDR3 protein. The sample lists about 670,000 distinct CDR3 sequences; 40% to 50% were seen once. Input material: blood. The receptors shown here come from a man older than 75 in good health.

In DNA form, the CDR3 reads TGTGCCAGCAGAAATACAGGGAACGAGCAGTACTTC. It yields the protein CASRNTGNEQYF. This chain joins TRBV28 and TRBJ2-5; D perhaps matches TRBD1 (6 bases). Matching the DNA end better, TRBJ2-7 makes the J call doubtful. Germline V gene data show CDR1 as MDHEN and CDR2 as SYDVKM. This CDR3 comprises 12 residues.

The chain recombines TRBV7-2 with TRBJ2-7; a weak D match, TRBD1 (5 bases). CDR1 SGHTA and CDR2 FQGNSA come from the germline V gene. V was pared by 7 bases and J by 3 bases, with 16 bases between. The length of the CDR3 is 14 residues. CDR3 amino acids: CASNHPARGYEQYF. DNA for the CDR3: TGTGCCAGCAACCATCCGGCTAGGGGCTACGAGCAGTACTTC. Full variable domain (missing parts from reference TRBV7-2 and TRBJ2-7): GAGVSQSPSNKVTEKGKDVELRCDPISGHTALYWYRQSLGQGLEFLIYFQGNSAPDKSGLPSDRFSAERTGGSVSTLTIQRTQQEDSAVYLCASNHPARGYEQYFGPGTRLTVT.

The chain combines TRBV7-9 with TRBJ1-5, with 11 positions matching TRBD1. V trimming: 5 bases; J trimming: 6 bases; junction bases outside the gene matches: 6. The CDR3 extends over 15 amino acids. The germline CDR1 and CDR2 sequences are SEHNR and FQNEAQ (reference sequence). The CDR3 DNA reads TGTGCCAGCAGCCCCGGACAGGGGGCGGTTCAGCCCCAGCATTTT. This encodes CASSPGQGAVQPQHF.

The V gene is TRBV4-3, the J gene TRBJ2-1; possible D gene TRBD2, 5 bases. This CDR3 spans 14 amino acids. Germline V gene sequence: CDR1 LGHNA, CDR2 YSLEER. V was clipped by 1 base and J by 12 bases, with 16 bases between them. CDR3 DNA sequence: TGCGCCAGCAGCCAAGGCACTAGAGCAGAAACGCAGTTCTTC. Encoded protein: CASSQGTRAETQFF.

This clonotype has at least ten counts. The V and J genes are TRBV3-1 and TRBJ2-3; D unresolved. Trimming cost V 3 bases and J 3 bases, with 4 bases left between them. CDR1 is LGHDT and CDR2 is YNNKEL in the germline V gene (reference sequence). The length of the CDR3 is 12 residues. The DNA for the CDR3 is TGTGCCAGCAGCCATCAAACAGATACGCAGTATTTT. It yields the protein CASSHQTDTQYF.

This clonotype was counted between two and nine times. The V and J genes are TRBV28 and TRBJ1-2; unclear D gene. The CDR3 is made up of 10 amino acids. Germline V gene data show CDR1 as MDHEN and CDR2 as SYDVKM. Trimming shortened V by 10 bases and J by 7 bases, and 10 bases separated the two germline ends. CDR3 loop: CAIGWVGYTF. The DNA for the CDR3 is TGTGCCATTGGGTGGGTTGGCTACACCTTC.

V is TRBV14 and J is TRBJ2-6; no clear D gene. This CDR3 has 14 residues. Deletions cut 4 bases from V and 4 bases from J, with 8 bases between. Germline values: CDR1 SGHDN, CDR2 FVKESK. As DNA, the CDR3 is TGTGCCAGCAGCCGCCCGGCCGGGGCCAACGTCCTGACTTTC. It is translated as CASSRPAGANVLTF.

Remarks on this clonotype: This may be a read error: a much more frequent sequence differs by one nucleotide. This sequence joins TRBV5-1 and TRBJ1-1; 9 bases match TRBD1. Germline values: CDR1 SGHRS, CDR2 YFSETQ. V shed 0 bases and J 5 bases; nucleotides not matched to a gene: 8. The CDR3 sequence is 16 residues long. The CDR3 nucleotides are TGCGCCAGCAGCTTGGACGCCGGGACAGGGAGTACTGAAGCTTTCTTT. Its translation: CASSLDAGTGSTEAFF.

This clonotype occurred many times. The chain has TRBV6-6 and TRBJ2-6; 9 bases line up with TRBD1. Germline V lookup: CDR1 MNHNY, CDR2 SVGAGI (reference sequence). This CDR3 contains 16 residues. The junction had 4 bases not matched to a gene; V was cut back by 6 bases and J by 1 base. The CDR3 DNA is TGTGCCAGCAGAATACAGGGGGCATCTGGGGCCAACGTCCTGACTTTC. Translation: CASRIQGASGANVLTF.

This clonotype was seen a few times. The chain combines TRBV20-1 with TRBJ2-6; D gene ambiguous. This CDR3 is built from 13 residues. The germline V and J ends were trimmed by 2 bases and 2 bases, with 4 bases remaining between them. CDR1 DFQATT and CDR2 SNEGSKA come from the germline V gene (reference sequence). The CDR3 here is CSARTPGANVLTF. The CDR3 region has the DNA TGCAGTGCTAGAACCCCTGGGGCCAACGTCCTGACTTTC.

This clonotype was found many times. V usage is TRBV28 and J usage is TRBJ2-5; tentatively, D is TRBD1 (6 bases). Germline V gene data show CDR1 as MDHEN and CDR2 as SYDVKM. V was clipped by 5 bases and J by 1 base, with 14 bases between them. CDR3 size: 15 residues. The CDR3 DNA follows: TGTGCCAGCAGTCAGCCGGGACAAGTCCAAGAGACCCAGTACTTC. Its translation: CASSQPGQVQETQYF.

This chain joins TRBV20-1 and TRBJ2-1, with 9 bases lining up with TRBD2. TRBJ2-7 matches the DNA end more closely, so the J call is doubtful. Germline assignment: CDR1 DFQATT and CDR2 SNEGSKA (reference sequence). The CDR3 spans 21 residues. CDR3 in amino acids: CSAPGGAGGHESTSSYNEQYF. The CDR3 DNA reads TGCAGTGCCCCCGGGGGCGCGGGAGGGCACGAAAGTACTAGCTCCTACAATGAGCAGTACTTC.

The chain recombines TRBV10-3 with TRBJ2-7, with TRBD1 identical over 7 bases. The CDR3 covers 13 residues. CDR1 is ENHRY, CDR2 SYGVKD, per germline. Germline trimming cut 10 bases from V and 0 bases from J; bases unmatched to any gene: 6. CDR3: CATRTGASYEQYF. The CDR3 DNA reads as TGTGCCACCCGAACAGGGGCCTCCTACGAGCAGTACTTC.

The V call is TRBV3-1, the J call TRBJ1-1, with 7 positions matching TRBD1. The CDR3 loop spans 15 amino acids. Trimming cost V 4 bases and J 2 bases; bases outside gene matches: 7. In germline, CDR1 is LGHDT, CDR2 YNNKEL (reference sequence). CDR3 DNA sequence: TGTGCCAGCAGCCCCCTACAGGGGAGAAACACTGAAGCTTTCTTT. This codes for CASSPLQGRNTEAFF.

With respect to this clonotype: Germline and junction disagree at one end, which may indicate a read error. The rearrangement uses TRBV7-7 and TRBJ1-6; D perhaps matches TRBD1 (5 bases). Per the germline V gene, CDR1 is SSHAT and CDR2 is FNYEAQ (reference sequence). This CDR3 spans 17 amino acids. This chain's CDR3 is CASSLSYRSSYNSPLHF. The CDR3 bases are TGTGCTAGCAGCTTATCTTACAGGAGCTCCTATAATTCACCCCTCCACTTT. The complete variable domain, with remaining parts taken from reference TRBV7-7 and TRBJ1-6, reads GAGVSQSPRYKVTKRGQDVTLRCDPISSHATLYWYQQALGQGPEFLTYFNYEAQPDKSGLPSDRFSAERPEGSISTLTIQRTEQRDSAMYRCASSLSYRSSYNSPLHFGNGTRLTVT.

This clonotype was seen more than once but under ten times. The chain uses TRBV5-1 and TRBJ1-5, with 10 bases fitting TRBD1. The CDR3 is 15 amino acids. The germline CDR1 and CDR2 sequences are SGHRS and YFSETQ. The J segment lost 6 bases and the V segment lost 0 bases, leaving 3 bases of the junction unmatched. The CDR3 spells CASSLGTGGVQPQHF. The CDR3 coding sequence is TGCGCCAGCAGCTTGGGGACAGGGGGAGTTCAGCCCCAGCATTTT.

A note on this clonotype: Germline is not matched at one junction end, which may reflect a read error. The V call is TRBV6-2 or TRBV6-3, the J call TRBJ2-5; 7 bases are a match to TRBD1. The germline V gene encodes CDR1 MNHEY and CDR2 SVGEGT. This CDR3 has 16 residues. CDR3 sequence: CASSHGATNRGEAQYF. CDR3 bases: TGTGCCAGCAGCCACGGCGCCACTAACAGGGGAGAGGCCCAGTACTTC.

With respect to this clonotype: With a much larger clone just one base away, this may be a read error. The genes are TRBV7-6 and TRBJ1-1; TRBD1 might be the D (5 bases). CDR3 size: 12 residues. Germline values: CDR1 SGHVS, CDR2 FNYEAQ. Trimming stripped 5 bases from V and 10 bases from J, with 14 bases between. The CDR3 sequence is CASSPMGPGAFF. DNA for the CDR3: TGTGCCAGCAGCCCCATGGGGCCTGGAGCTTTCTTT.

The chain links TRBV6-2 or TRBV6-3 to TRBJ1-5; no firm D call. Trimming pared 1 base from V and 2 bases from J, leaving 15 bases between. CDR3 length: 17 amino acids. Germline lookup yields CDR1 MNHEY and CDR2 SVGEGT. CDR3 sequence (DNA): TGTGCCAGCAGTTACTACAAATCGACGGGCGGCAATCAGCCCCAGCATTTT. Its translation is CASSYYKSTGGNQPQHF.